This T cell receptor beta chain emerged from a study of shared clonotypes between healthy human individuals. Study-wide background: CD4 naive cells filled three plates per donor, CD4 memory three, CD8 naive two and CD8 memory one. Study-wide results and limits: Limited genetic and exposure-history diversity came from having few donors. The study found about 5% of naive CD4 clonotypes shared across a few donors. As a rule, naive subsets had a larger estimated richness than memory subsets.

Germline assignment: CDR1 SGHAT and CDR2 FQNNGV. The CDR3 consists of 16 residues. V lost 5 bases and J lost 7, with 20 bases in between. Here immunoSEQ multiplex PCR was the method, and the copy in TCRdb shows in-frame clones only, minus some. The sample gives about 1.9 million clones, just over 90% of which show up once; approximately 1.7% is in the top ten. As to this clone: Its target is unknown.

CD45RO-negative, CCR7-positively selected cells formed the naive CD8 fraction, excluding terminally differentiated effector memory CD45RA+ cells. The specimen sequenced was naive CD8+ T cells from PBMCs. This TCR was recovered from a man aged 18 to 29 in good health. Some clones in this sample may be carry-over from other donors' samples. This sequence joins TRBV11-2 and TRBJ2-2, with D possibly being TRBD1 (7 bases). CDR3 sequence: CASSGGTARAGGELFF. The CDR3 coding sequence is TGTGCCAGCAGCGGAGGGACAGCTCGGGCGGGCGGGGAGCTGTTTTTT.